The 14 T cell receptor beta chains reported below all come from one sample, sequenced in a study of OX40 agonist ivuxolimab in advanced cancers. Library preparation used the immunoSEQ multiplex PCR assay. TCRdb holds this immuneACCESS table with in-frame rearrangements only. Some clones are missing; in checked studies, unresolved V genes explain under half, and the rest has no known cause. The sample table records 55,000 to 70,000 clones; about 93% of these occur just once. The ten largest clonotypes hold roughly 7.5% of the sample. Sequencing was performed on CD4+ or CD8+ T cells sorted from blood, taken in a trial of the OX40 agonist ivuxolimab. Receptors were obtained from an adult with an advanced solid tumor such as melanoma, head and neck, liver or kidney cancer.

CDR3 sequence (DNA): TGTGCCAGCAGCTCGGGACGGGGCCTTCAGTACTTC. Its protein product is CASSSGRGLQYF. The chain links TRBV13 to TRBJ2-4; D may correspond to TRBD1 or TRBD2 (5 bases each). The ends were cut back, 4 bases at V and 11 bases at J, with 12 bases in the middle. The CDR3 length is 12 residues. Germline-derived CDR1 and CDR2 are PRHDT and FYEKMQ (reference sequence).

V is TRBV2 and J is TRBJ2-2; D is uncertain. Per the germline V gene, CDR1 is SNHLY and CDR2 is FYNNEI. V lost 3 bases to trimming and J lost 2 bases, with 16 bases between them. CDR3 size: 17 residues. CDR3 DNA: TGTGCCAGCAGTGACATCTCCATGATTCGCAACACCGGGGAGCTGTTTTTT. It translates to CASSDISMIRNTGELFF. Full variable domain (rest looked up from reference TRBV2 and TRBJ2-2): EPEVTQTPSHQVTQMGQEVILRCVPISNHLYFYWYRQILGQKVEFLVSFYNNEISEKSEIFDDQFSVERPDGSNFTLKIRSTKLEDSAMYFCASSDISMIRNTGELFFGEGSRLTVL.

Points on this clone: At one boundary the junction diverges from the germline segment, which might be a read error. CDR3 residues: CASSLVGAEAF. In DNA, the CDR3 is TGTGCCAGCAGCTTAGTGGGGGCTGAGGCCTTC. The rearrangement uses TRBV7-2 and TRBJ1-2; possible D gene TRBD1, 6 bases. This CDR3 is 11 amino acids long. CDR1 is SGHTA, CDR2 FQGNSA, per germline.

V and J are TRBV7-3 and TRBJ2-5, with a weak D call TRBD2 (5 bases). The CDR3 consists of 15 residues. Germline V lookup: CDR1 SGHTA, CDR2 FQGTGA. The V end lost 2 bases, the J end lost 5 bases, and 15 bases lay between the germline ends. In DNA form, the CDR3 reads TGTGCCAGCAGCTTATTGGGTGGAGGCGGTGAGACCCAGTACTTC. Translated, it gives CASSLLGGGGETQYF.

The chain combines TRBV7-9 with TRBJ2-1; 9 bases are a match to TRBD1. Unmatched junction bases numbered 4, after V lost 5 bases and J lost 2 bases. The CDR3 is 15 residues long. The germline CDR1 and CDR2 sequences are SEHNR and FQNEAQ (reference sequence). The CDR3 sequence is CASSLGQGAYNEQFF. For the CDR3, the DNA is TGTGCCAGCAGCCTGGGACAGGGTGCCTACAATGAGCAGTTCTTC.

The V gene is TRBV6-1, the J gene TRBJ2-5, with D uncertain. Trimming shortened V by 5 bases and J by 2 bases, and 12 bases separated the two germline ends. Germline loops: CDR1 MNHNS, CDR2 SASEGT. The CDR3 totals 14 residues. In nucleotides, the CDR3 is TGTGCCAGCAGTCCAAGCGCCCCTCAAGAGACCCAGTACTTC. It codes for CASSPSAPQETQYF.

The chain links TRBV10-3 to TRBJ2-7; a weak D match, TRBD2 (5 bases). Germline CDR1 is ENHRY and CDR2 is SYGVKD. There are 11 residues in the CDR3. Trimming left V 7 bases short and J 5 bases short, with 9 bases between. As DNA, the CDR3 is TGTGCCATCAAAGGGAGAGACGAGCAGTACTTC. It codes for CAIKGRDEQYF.

Comments on this clone: This CDR3 is also generated by other DNA sequences in the sample. The chain carries TRBV15 and TRBJ1-2; unclear D gene. The CDR3 extends over 13 amino acids. In germline, CDR1 is LNHNV, CDR2 YYDKDF (reference sequence). Trimming shortened V by 0 bases and J by 4 bases, and 6 bases separated the two germline ends. In DNA form, the CDR3 reads TGTGCCACCAGCAGAGAGGGAGGCTATGGCTACACCTTC. Translation gives CATSREGGYGYTF.

V is TRBV4-2 and J is TRBJ2-3; 8 bases align to TRBD2. The length of the CDR3 is 15 residues. V shed 3 bases, J shed 8 bases, and the junction held 10 bases outside the gene matches. Germline V gives CDR1 LGHNA, CDR2 YNFKEQ. DNA of the CDR3: TGTGCCAGCAGCCATAACGACGGGGGGGAGGGTACGCAGTATTTT. Protein: CASSHNDGGEGTQYF.

The genes are TRBV27 and TRBJ2-7; D may be TRBD1 (5 bases). Trimming stripped 3 bases from V and 5 bases from J, with 11 bases between. Germline values: CDR1 MNHEY, CDR2 SMNVEV (reference sequence). This CDR3 has 13 residues. The CDR3 loop reads CASSFLGQHEQYF. CDR3 in DNA: TGTGCCAGCAGTTTCTTGGGGCAACACGAGCAGTACTTC.

This clone was counted a few times. The chain couples TRBV9 to TRBJ1-1; D unresolved. The CDR3 length is 13 residues. Per germline, CDR1 SGDLS and CDR2 YYNGEE. Trimming stripped 0 bases from V and 1 base from J, with 4 bases between. CDR3 nucleotide sequence: TGTGCCAGCAGCGTAGTCAAGAACACTGAAGCTTTCTTT. Protein: CASSVVKNTEAFF. The whole variable domain, remainder taken from reference TRBV9 and TRBJ1-1, is DSGVTQTPKHLITATGQRVTLRCSPRSGDLSVYWYQQSLDQGLQFLIQYYNGEERAKGNILERFSAQQFPDLHSELNLSSLELGDSALYFCASSVVKNTEAFFGQGTRLTVV.

The chain has TRBV6-6 and TRBJ2-1; D may correspond to TRBD1 or TRBD2 (5 bases each). V was clipped by 4 bases and J by 0 bases, with 13 bases between them. Germline CDR1 and CDR2: MNHNY and SVGAGI (reference sequence). The CDR3 loop spans 16 amino acids. CDR3 amino acids: CASSWGPEGSYNEQFF. CDR3 coding DNA: TGTGCCAGCAGTTGGGGACCGGAAGGCTCCTACAATGAGCAGTTCTTC.

This clone has just a few counts. The junction differs from germline at one of its ends, possibly a read error. The chain is built from TRBV7-7 and TRBJ2-5, with D perhaps matching TRBD2 (5 bases). The germline V gene encodes CDR1 SSHAT and CDR2 FNYEAQ (reference sequence). There are 15 residues in the CDR3. CDR3 DNA: TGTGCTAGCAGCTTAGCGCCAGCGAATCAAGAGACCCAGTACTTC. Amino acid sequence: CASSLAPANQETQYF.

The chain employs TRBV23-1 and TRBJ1-5, with D possibly TRBD1 on 5 matching bases. TRBV23-1 carries the ORF label, with uncertain function. CDR3 size: 15 residues. Between the trimmed V and J ends, which lost 0 bases and 11 bases, there was a span of 17 bases. This chain's CDR3 is CASSQSPGLPWAQHF. Here the CDR3 DNA reads TGCGCCAGCAGTCAATCGCCGGGACTCCCATGGGCCCAGCATTTT.